This T cell receptor beta chain emerged from a study of cytomegalovirus exposure and HLA in healthy donors. Study-level background: Unique TCR beta sequences numbering over 100 million came from about 180 million T cells in an earlier analysis.

PCR involved 60 Vbeta and 13 Jbeta primers. Profiling relied on immunoSEQ multiplex PCR, and the TCRdb table lists in-frame clones only, not all of them. The sample lists about 160,000 clones, about 80% occurring once. This clone was counted a few times. The V and J ends lost 6 bases and 4 bases, in that order; junction bases with no gene match: 5. CDR3 size: 14 residues. From germline, CDR1 is MNHEY and CDR2 SVGAGI. This chain connects TRBV6-5 to TRBJ1-5; 8 nucleotides align to TRBD1. The specimen was PBMCs. The origin of this receptor is a man aged 35-49 years in good health and CMV-seronegative. The CDR3, as DNA: TGTGCCAGCAGCGGACAGGGTGGGAATCAGCCCCAGCATTTT. Protein sequence: CASSGQGGNQPQHF.